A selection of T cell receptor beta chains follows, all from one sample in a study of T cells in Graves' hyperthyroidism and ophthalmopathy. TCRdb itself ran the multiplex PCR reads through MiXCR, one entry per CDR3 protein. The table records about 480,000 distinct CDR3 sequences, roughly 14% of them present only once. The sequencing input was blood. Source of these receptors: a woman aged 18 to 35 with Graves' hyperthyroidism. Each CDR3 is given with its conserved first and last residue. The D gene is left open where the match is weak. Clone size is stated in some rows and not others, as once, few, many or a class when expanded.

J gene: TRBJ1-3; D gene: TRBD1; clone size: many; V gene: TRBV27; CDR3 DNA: TGTGCCAGCAGTCCTCGCCGGACAGGGGACTCTGGAAACACCATATATTTT; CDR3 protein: CASSPRRTGDSGNTIYF
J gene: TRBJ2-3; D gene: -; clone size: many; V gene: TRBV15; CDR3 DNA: TGTGCCACCAGCAGAGGTCCACTCTCGGGAGATACGCAGTATTTT; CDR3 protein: CATSRGPLSGDTQYF
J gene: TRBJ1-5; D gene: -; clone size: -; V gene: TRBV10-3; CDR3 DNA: TGTGCCATCAGTGAGGGGCTGATCACTCAGCCCCAGCATTTT; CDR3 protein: CAISEGLITQPQHF
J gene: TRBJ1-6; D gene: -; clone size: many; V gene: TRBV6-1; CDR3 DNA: TGTGCCAGCAGTCCACCGTTGTCCAATTCACCCCTCCACTTT; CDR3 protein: CASSPPLSNSPLHF
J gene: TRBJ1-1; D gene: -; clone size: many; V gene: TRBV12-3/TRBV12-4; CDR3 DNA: TGTGCCAGCAGCACATTCGGGGGGACTGAAGCTTTCTTT; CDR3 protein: CASSTFGGTEAFF
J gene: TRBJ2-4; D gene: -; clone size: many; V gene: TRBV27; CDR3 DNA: TGTGCCAGCAGTTTATCCGGGGGCTTGAGAGCCAAAAACATTCAGTACTTC; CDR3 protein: CASSLSGGLRAKNIQYF
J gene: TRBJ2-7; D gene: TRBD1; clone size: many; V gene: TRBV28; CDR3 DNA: TGTGCCAGCAGTCCGCCGGGACAGGCTGGGAACGAGCAGTACTTC; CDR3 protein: CASSPPGQAGNEQYF
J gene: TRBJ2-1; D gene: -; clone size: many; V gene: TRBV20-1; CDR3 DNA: TGCAGTGCTAGAGATGAGGGGGAGGGCCTCCACAATGAGCAGTTCTTC; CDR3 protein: CSARDEGEGLHNEQFF
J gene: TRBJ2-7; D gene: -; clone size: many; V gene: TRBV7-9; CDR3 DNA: TGTGCCAGCAGCTTACCGCCAGGCGAGCAGTACTTC; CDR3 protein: CASSLPPGEQYF
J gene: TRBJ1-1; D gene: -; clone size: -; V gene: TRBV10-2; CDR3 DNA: TGCGCCAGCAGTGTGTTCTCTGTGGGGGAGAACACTGAAGCTTTCTTT; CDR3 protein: CASSVFSVGENTEAFF
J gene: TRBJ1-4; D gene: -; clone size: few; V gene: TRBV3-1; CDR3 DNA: TGTGCCAGCAGCCAAAACCCCGGGACGTTTGAAAAACTGTTTTTT; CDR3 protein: CASSQNPGTFEKLFF
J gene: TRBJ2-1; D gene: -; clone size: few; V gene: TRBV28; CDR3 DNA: TGTGCCAGCTCCCCGGAGGGACAGACGTACAATGAGCAGTTCTTC; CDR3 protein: CASSPEGQTYNEQFF
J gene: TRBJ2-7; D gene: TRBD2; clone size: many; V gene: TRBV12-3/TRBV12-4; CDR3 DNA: TGTGCCAGCAGTTTTGGCCGAGAGCGGGAGAATCGATACGAGCAGTACTTC; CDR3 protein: CASSFGRERENRYEQYF
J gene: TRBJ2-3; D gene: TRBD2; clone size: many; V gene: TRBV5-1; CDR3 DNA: TGCGCCAGCAGCTTGGCCCGTGCACTAGCGGGCATGAGTACTAGCACAGATACGCAGTATTTT; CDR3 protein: CASSLARALAGMSTSTDTQYF
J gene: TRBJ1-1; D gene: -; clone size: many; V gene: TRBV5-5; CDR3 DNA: TGTGCCAGCAGCCTCCCGAATACCCAACTTGAAGCTTTCTTT; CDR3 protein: CASSLPNTQLEAFF
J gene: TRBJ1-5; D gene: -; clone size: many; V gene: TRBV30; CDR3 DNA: TGTGCCTGGAGTCCGAAGACAGGATTTCAGCCCCAGCATTTT; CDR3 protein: CAWSPKTGFQPQHF
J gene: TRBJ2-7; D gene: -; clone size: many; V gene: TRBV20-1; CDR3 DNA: TGCAGTGCTAGAGATAAGCCCGCCCGTGGCTACGAGCAGTACTTC; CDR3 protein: CSARDKPARGYEQYF
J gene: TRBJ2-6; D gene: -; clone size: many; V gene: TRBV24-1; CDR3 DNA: TGTGCCACCAGTGGGTGGGAATTAGGGTCTGGGGCCAACGTCCTGACTTTC; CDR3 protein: CATSGWELGSGANVLTF
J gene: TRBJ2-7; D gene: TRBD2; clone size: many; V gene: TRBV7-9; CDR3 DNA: TGTGCCAGCAGCTTAGCGAGCGGGATAAGGTACGAGCAGTACTTC; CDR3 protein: CASSLASGIRYEQYF
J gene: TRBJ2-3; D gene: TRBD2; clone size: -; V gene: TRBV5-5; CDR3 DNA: TGTGCCAGCAGCTTGGAGTTAGCGGGAGGTTTAGATACGCAGTATTTT; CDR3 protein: CASSLELAGGLDTQYF
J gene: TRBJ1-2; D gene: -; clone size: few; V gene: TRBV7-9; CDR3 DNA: TGTGCCAGCACCCAAAACAGGGAAGACTATGGCTACACCTTC; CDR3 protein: CASTQNREDYGYTF
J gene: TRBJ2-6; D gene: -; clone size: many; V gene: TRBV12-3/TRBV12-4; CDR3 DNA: TGTGCCAGCAGCCTCGGGTGGGATGGGGCCAACGTCCTGACTTTC; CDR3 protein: CASSLGWDGANVLTF
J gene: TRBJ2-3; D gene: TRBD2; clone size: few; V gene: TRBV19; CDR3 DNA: TGTGCCAGTAGTATAGTCACTAGCGGGCCGGGCACAGATACGCAGTATTTT; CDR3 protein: CASSIVTSGPGTDTQYF
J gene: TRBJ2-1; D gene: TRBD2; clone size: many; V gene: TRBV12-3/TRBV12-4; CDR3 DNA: TGTGCCAGCAGTTTAGTTGCGGGAGCTGACAATGAGCAGTTCTTC; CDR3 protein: CASSLVAGADNEQFF